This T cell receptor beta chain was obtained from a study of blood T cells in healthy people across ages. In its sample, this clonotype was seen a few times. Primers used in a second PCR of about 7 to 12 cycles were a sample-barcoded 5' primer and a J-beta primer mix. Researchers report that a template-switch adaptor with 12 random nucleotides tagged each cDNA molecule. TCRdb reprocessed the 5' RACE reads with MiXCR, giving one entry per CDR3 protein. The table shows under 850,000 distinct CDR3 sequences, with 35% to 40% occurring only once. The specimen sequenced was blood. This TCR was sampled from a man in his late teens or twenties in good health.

CDR3 in amino acids: CASRREAAHEKLFF. In DNA, the CDR3 is TGTGCCAGCAGAAGGGAGGCAGCCCATGAAAAACTGTTTTTT. The J gene is TRBJ1-4, the V gene TRBV16, with D uncertain. From germline, CDR1 is KGHSY and CDR2 FQNENV. This CDR3 contains 14 residues. Between the trimmed V and J ends, which lost 6 bases and 6 bases, there was a span of 14 bases.